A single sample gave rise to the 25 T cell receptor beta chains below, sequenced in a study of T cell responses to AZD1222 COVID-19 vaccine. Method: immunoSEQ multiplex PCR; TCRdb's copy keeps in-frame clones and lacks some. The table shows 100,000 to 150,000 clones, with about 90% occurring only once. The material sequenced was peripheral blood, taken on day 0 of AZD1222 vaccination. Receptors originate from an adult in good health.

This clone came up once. CDR3: CASSYARNEQFF. DNA for the CDR3: TGTGCCAGCAGTTACGCCCGCAATGAGCAGTTCTTC. The rearrangement joins TRBV6-2 or TRBV6-3 to TRBJ2-1; D gene unclear. The CDR3 has 12 residues. Deletions cut 2 bases from V and 6 bases from J, with 5 bases between. Germline CDR1 reads MNHEY; CDR2 reads SVGEGT.

The CDR3 here is CASSERYEQYF. CDR3 coding DNA: TGTGCCAGCAGTGAACGGTACGAGCAGTACTTC. This chain links TRBV2 with TRBJ2-7; D unclear. The CDR3 has 11 amino acids. The V end was cut by 2 bases, the J end by 4 bases, with 3 bases between. The germline gives CDR1 SNHLY, CDR2 FYNNEI. The variable domain in full, completed from reference TRBV2 and TRBJ2-7, reads EPEVTQTPSHQVTQMGQEVILRCVPISNHLYFYWYRQILGQKVEFLVSFYNNEISEKSEIFDDQFSVERPDGSNFTLKIRSTKLEDSAMYFCASSERYEQYFGPGTRLTVT.

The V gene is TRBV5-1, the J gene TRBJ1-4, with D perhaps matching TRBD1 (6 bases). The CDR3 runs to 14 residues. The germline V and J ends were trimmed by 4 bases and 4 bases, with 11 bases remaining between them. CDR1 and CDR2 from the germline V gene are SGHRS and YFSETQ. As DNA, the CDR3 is TGCGCCAGCAGCCTCGGACAGATTAATGAAAAACTGTTTTTT. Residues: CASSLGQINEKLFF.

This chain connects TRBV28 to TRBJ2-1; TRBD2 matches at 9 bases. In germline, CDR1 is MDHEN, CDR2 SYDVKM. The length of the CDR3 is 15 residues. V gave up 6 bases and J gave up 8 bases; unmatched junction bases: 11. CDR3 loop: CASRGEGLAMYEQFF. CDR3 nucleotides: TGTGCCAGCAGGGGCGAGGGACTAGCAATGTATGAGCAGTTCTTC.

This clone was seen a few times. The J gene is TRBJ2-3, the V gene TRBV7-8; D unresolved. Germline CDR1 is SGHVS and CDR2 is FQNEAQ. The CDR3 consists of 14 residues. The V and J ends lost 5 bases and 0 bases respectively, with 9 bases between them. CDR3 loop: CASSPTSSTDTQYF. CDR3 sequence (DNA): TGTGCCAGCAGCCCTACGTCTAGCACAGATACGCAGTATTTT.

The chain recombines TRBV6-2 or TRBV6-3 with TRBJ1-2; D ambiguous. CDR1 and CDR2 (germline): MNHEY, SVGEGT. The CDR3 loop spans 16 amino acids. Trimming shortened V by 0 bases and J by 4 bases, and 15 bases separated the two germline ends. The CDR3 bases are TGTGCCAGCAGTTACTCGGGCTCTTCCAACCGCTATGGCTACACCTTC. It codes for CASSYSGSSNRYGYTF.

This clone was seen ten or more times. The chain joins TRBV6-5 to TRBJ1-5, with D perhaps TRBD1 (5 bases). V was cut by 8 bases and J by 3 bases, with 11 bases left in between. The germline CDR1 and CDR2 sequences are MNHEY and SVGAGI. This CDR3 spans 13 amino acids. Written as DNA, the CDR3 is TGTGCCAGCCGGGGAGGGGTCAATCAGCCCCAGCATTTT. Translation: CASRGGVNQPQHF.

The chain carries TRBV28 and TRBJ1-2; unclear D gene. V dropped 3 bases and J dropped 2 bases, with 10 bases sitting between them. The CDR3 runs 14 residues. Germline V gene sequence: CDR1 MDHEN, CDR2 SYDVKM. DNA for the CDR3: TGTGCCAGCAGTTTGCCTAGACACAACTATGGCTACACCTTC. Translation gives CASSLPRHNYGYTF.

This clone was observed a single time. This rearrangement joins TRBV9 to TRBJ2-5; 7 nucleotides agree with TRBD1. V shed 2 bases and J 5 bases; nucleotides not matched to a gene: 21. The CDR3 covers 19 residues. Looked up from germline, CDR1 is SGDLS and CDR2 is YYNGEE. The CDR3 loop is CASSVHPGGTGTVEETQYF. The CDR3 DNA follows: TGTGCCAGCAGCGTCCATCCCGGCGGAACCGGGACAGTGGAGGAGACCCAGTACTTC.

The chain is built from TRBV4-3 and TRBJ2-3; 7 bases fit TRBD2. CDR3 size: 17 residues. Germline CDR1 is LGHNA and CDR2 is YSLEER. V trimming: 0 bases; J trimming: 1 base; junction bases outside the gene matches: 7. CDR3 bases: TGCGCCAGCAGCCAAGATAGGCGGGGGACCCGCACAGATACGCAGTATTTT. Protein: CASSQDRRGTRTDTQYF.

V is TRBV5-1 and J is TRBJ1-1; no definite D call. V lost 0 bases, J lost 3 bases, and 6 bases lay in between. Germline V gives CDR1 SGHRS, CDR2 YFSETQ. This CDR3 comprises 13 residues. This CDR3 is CASSLEVDTEAFF. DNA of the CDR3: TGCGCCAGCAGCTTGGAGGTCGACACTGAAGCTTTCTTT. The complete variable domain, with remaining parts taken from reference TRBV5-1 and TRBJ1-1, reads KAGVTQTPRYLIKTRGQQVTLSCSPISGHRSVSWYQQTPGQGLQFLFEYFSETQRNKGNFPGRFSGRQFSNSRSEMNVSTLELGDSALYLCASSLEVDTEAFFGQGTRLTVV.

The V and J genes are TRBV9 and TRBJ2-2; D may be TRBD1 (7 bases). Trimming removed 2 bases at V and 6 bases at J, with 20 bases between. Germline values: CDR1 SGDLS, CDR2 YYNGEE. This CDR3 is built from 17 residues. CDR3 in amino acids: CASSVASTGTRPGELFF. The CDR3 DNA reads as TGTGCCAGCAGCGTCGCCTCGACAGGGACTCGACCCGGGGAGCTGTTTTTT.

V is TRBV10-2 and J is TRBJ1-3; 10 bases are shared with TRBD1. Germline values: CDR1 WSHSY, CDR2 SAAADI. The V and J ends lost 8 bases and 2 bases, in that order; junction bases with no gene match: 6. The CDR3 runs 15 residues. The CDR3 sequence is CASRRDRGPGNTIYF. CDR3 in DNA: TGCGCCAGCCGCAGGGACAGGGGCCCTGGAAACACCATATATTTT.

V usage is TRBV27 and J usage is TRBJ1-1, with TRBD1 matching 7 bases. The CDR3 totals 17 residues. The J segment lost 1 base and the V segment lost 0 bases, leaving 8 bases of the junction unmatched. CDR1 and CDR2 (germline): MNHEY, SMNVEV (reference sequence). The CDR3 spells CASSLSPPRTGNTEAFF. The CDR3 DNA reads TGTGCCAGCAGTTTATCTCCCCCTAGGACAGGGAACACTGAAGCTTTCTTT.

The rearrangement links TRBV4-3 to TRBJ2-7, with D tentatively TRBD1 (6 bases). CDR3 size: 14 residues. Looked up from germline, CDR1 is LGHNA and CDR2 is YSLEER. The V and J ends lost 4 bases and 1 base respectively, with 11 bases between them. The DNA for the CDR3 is TGCGCCAGCAGCCCCGGGACACGTTCCTACGAGCAGTACTTC. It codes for CASSPGTRSYEQYF.

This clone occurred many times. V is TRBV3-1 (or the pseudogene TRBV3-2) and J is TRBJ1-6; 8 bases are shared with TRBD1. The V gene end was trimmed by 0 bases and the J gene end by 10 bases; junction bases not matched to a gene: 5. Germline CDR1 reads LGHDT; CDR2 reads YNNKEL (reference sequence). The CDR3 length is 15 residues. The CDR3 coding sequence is TGTGCCAGCAGCCAAGACAGGGGGCTTGGATCACCCCTCCACTTT. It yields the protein CASSQDRGLGSPLHF.

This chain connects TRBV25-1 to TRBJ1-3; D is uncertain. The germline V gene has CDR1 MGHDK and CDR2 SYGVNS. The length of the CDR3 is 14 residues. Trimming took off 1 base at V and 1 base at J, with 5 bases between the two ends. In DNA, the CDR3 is TGTGCCAGCAGTGAATCTGATTCTGGAAACACCATATATTTT. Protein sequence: CASSESDSGNTIYF. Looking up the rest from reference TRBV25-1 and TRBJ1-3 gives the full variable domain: EADIYQTPRYLVIGTGKKITLECSQTMGHDKMYWYQQDPGMELHLIHYSYGVNSTEKGDLSSESTVSRIRTEHFPLTLESARPSHTSQYLCASSESDSGNTIYFGEGSWLTVV.

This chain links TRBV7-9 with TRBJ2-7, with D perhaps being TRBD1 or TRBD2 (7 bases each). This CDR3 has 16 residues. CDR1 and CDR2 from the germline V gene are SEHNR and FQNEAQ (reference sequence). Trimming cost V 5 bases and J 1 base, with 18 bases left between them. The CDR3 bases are TGTGCCAGCAGCCTCATGGGGAGGGGGCAATCCTACGAGCAGTACTTC. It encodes CASSLMGRGQSYEQYF. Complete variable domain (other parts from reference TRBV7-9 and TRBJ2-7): DTGVSQNPRHKITKRGQNVTFRCDPISEHNRLYWYRQTLGQGPEFLTYFQNEAQLEKSRLLSDRFSAERPKGSFSTLEIQRTEQGDSAMYLCASSLMGRGQSYEQYFGPGTRLTVT.

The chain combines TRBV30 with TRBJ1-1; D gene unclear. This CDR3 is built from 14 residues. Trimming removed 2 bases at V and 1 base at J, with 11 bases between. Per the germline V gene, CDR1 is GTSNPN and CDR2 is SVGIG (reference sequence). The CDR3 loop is CAWSNGVTNTEAFF. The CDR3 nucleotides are TGTGCCTGGAGTAACGGGGTCACGAACACTGAAGCTTTCTTT.

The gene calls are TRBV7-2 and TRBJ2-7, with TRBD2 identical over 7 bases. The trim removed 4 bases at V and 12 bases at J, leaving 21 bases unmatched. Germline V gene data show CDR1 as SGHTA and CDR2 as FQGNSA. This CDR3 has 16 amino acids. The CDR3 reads CASSSPWEGGSLGTYF. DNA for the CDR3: TGTGCCAGCAGCTCCCCCTGGGAGGGAGGCTCCCTAGGGACGTACTTC.

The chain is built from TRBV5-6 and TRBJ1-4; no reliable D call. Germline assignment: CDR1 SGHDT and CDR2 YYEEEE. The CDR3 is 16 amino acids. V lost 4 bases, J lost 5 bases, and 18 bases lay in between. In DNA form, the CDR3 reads TGTGCCAGCAGCGCTTACGGAGAGACGAGCAATGAAAAACTGTTTTTT. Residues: CASSAYGETSNEKLFF. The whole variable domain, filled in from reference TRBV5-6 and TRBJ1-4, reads DAGVTQSPTHLIKTRGQQVTLRCSPKSGHDTVSWYQQALGQGPQFIFQYYEEEERQRGNFPDRFSGHQFPNYSSELNVNALLLGDSALYLCASSAYGETSNEKLFFGSGTQLSVL.

This CDR3 is CASEDLGADTDTQYF. Here the CDR3 DNA reads TGTGCCAGCGAGGACCTCGGGGCTGACACAGATACGCAGTATTTT. This rearrangement joins TRBV9 to TRBJ2-3; D might be TRBD1 or TRBD2, each matching 5 bases. Germline V gives CDR1 SGDLS, CDR2 YYNGEE. This CDR3 contains 15 residues. V lost 7 bases and J 2 bases, leaving 17 bases between the germline ends.

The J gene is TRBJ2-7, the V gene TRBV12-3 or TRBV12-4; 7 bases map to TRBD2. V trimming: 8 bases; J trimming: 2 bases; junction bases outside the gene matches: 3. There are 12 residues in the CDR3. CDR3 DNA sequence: TGTGCCAGCGGACTAGGCCCCTACGAGCAGTACTTC. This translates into CASGLGPYEQYF.

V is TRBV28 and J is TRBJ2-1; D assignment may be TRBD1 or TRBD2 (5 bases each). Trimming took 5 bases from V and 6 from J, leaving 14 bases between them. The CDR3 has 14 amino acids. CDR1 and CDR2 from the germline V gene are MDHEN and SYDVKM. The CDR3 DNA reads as TGTGCCAGCAGTCGTTTGGGGGTGACCAATGAGCAGTTCTTC. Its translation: CASSRLGVTNEQFF.

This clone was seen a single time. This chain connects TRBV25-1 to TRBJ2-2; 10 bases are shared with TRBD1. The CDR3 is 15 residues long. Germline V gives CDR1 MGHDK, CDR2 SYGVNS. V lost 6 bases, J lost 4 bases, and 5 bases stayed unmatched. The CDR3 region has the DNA TGTGCCAGCAGGGTCGACAGGGGGCGCACCGGGGAGCTGTTTTTT. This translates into CASRVDRGRTGELFF.